The 18 T cell receptor beta chains given below trace back to one sample, sequenced in a study of shared clonotypes between healthy human individuals. Naive CD8 cells lacked CD45RO and underwent positive selection for CCR7, leaving out terminally differentiated effector memory CD45RA+ cells. Sequencing was performed with immunoSEQ multiplex PCR; in TCRdb, only in-frame clones are kept and a portion is missing. The table records about 2.2 million clones, 93% of them present only once. Material: naive CD8+ T cells from PBMCs. The source of these receptors is a man in his late teens or twenties in good health. Some clones in this sample may be carry-over from other donors' samples.

This chain links TRBV9 with TRBJ2-1; D is undetermined. This CDR3 comprises 13 residues. V lost 0 bases and J 8 bases, leaving 9 bases between the germline ends. The germline V gene encodes CDR1 SGDLS and CDR2 YYNGEE. CDR3 in amino acids: CASSVVSGYEQFF. The CDR3 bases are TGTGCCAGCAGCGTAGTCTCGGGTTATGAGCAGTTCTTC.

The chain employs TRBV19 and TRBJ2-1; D is possibly TRBD1 (7 bases). CDR1 is LNHDA and CDR2 is SQIVND in the germline V gene (reference sequence). V was shortened by 6 bases and J by 2 bases, with 14 bases between the two germline ends. CDR3 length: 15 residues. CDR3 nucleotides: TGTGCCAGTAGAATGACTAGGGGGCCCTACAATGAGCAGTTCTTC. Translation: CASRMTRGPYNEQFF.

The V gene is TRBV29-1, the J gene TRBJ2-7, with 7 nucleotides matching TRBD2. The germline V gene encodes CDR1 SQVTM and CDR2 ANQGSEA. The CDR3 covers 14 residues. V was pared by 7 bases and J by 1 base, with 10 bases of the junction left unmatched. CDR3 DNA sequence: TGCAGCGCCGGGGACTATCTTGGGTCCTACGAGCAGTACTTC. This translates into CSAGDYLGSYEQYF.

The V and J genes are TRBV12-5 and TRBJ2-2; 12 bases match TRBD2. Germline V gene data show CDR1 as LGHNT and CDR2 as FRNRAP. J gave up 7 bases and V 3 bases, and 9 bases lay outside the gene matches. The CDR3 length is 17 residues. This CDR3 reads CASGFFLAGGPSGELFF. The DNA of the CDR3 is TGTGCTAGTGGTTTTTTCCTAGCGGGAGGGCCAAGCGGGGAGCTGTTTTTT. The complete variable domain, with remaining parts taken from reference TRBV12-5 and TRBJ2-2, reads DARVTQTPRHKVTEMGQEVTMRCQPILGHNTVFWYRQTMMQGLELLAYFRNRAPLDDSGMPKDRFSAEMPDATLATLKIQPSEPRDSAVYFCASGFFLAGGPSGELFFGEGSRLTVL.

V usage is TRBV20-1 and J usage is TRBJ2-5; D is undetermined. Germline-derived CDR1 and CDR2 are DFQATT and SNEGSKA (reference sequence). The V end was cut by 7 bases, the J end by 6 bases, with 6 bases between. The CDR3 is made up of 9 amino acids. The CDR3 is CSESKTQYF. The DNA for the CDR3 is TGCAGTGAATCCAAGACCCAGTACTTC.

This clone was seen only a few times. The chain couples TRBV7-3 to TRBJ1-1; D gene unclear. The V gene lost 2 bases and the J gene lost 1 base, with 8 bases spanning the gap. Germline V gene lookup returns CDR1 SGHTA and CDR2 FQGTGA. This CDR3 is built from 14 residues. The CDR3 coding sequence is TGTGCCAGCAGCTTACTGGGCAGGAACACTGAAGCTTTCTTT. It yields the protein CASSLLGRNTEAFF. The full variable domain, its missing parts supplied by reference TRBV7-3 and TRBJ1-1, is GAGVSQTPSNKVTEKGKYVELRCDPISGHTALYWYRQSLGQGPEFLIYFQGTGAADDSGLPNDRFFAVRPEGSVSTLKIQRTERGDSAVYLCASSLLGRNTEAFFGQGTRLTVV.

With regard to this clone: The sample contains more than one DNA sequence encoding this CDR3. The CDR3 spells CASSLSSRGYGYTF. The CDR3 bases are TGTGCCAGCAGTTTATCGAGTAGAGGGTATGGCTACACCTTC. The chain is built from TRBV27 and TRBJ1-2; no reliable D call. The germline CDR1 and CDR2 sequences are MNHEY and SMNVEV (reference sequence). The V gene lost 0 bases and the J gene lost 5 bases, with 10 bases spanning the gap. This CDR3 spans 14 amino acids.

The chain employs TRBV28 and TRBJ1-5, with no clear D. The V gene lost 7 bases and the J gene lost 7 bases, with 17 bases spanning the gap. The CDR3 has 14 residues. Germline CDR1 is MDHEN and CDR2 is SYDVKM. The CDR3 region is CASTLSRSEQPQHF. The CDR3 DNA reads as TGTGCCAGCACCTTAAGTCGGTCAGAACAGCCCCAGCATTTT.

The rearrangement links TRBV27 to TRBJ2-7, with D perhaps assigned TRBD1 or TRBD2 (7 bases each). V lost 5 bases to trimming and J lost 1 base, with 18 bases between them. The CDR3 sequence is 16 residues long. Germline loops: CDR1 MNHEY, CDR2 SMNVEV (reference sequence). The chain's CDR3 is CASSPSGGVRSYEQYF. CDR3 bases: TGTGCCAGCAGTCCCTCAGGGGGGGTTCGGTCCTACGAGCAGTACTTC.

The chain is built from TRBV18 and TRBJ2-7, with D possibly being TRBD2 (6 bases). The V end lost 2 bases, the J end lost 0 bases, and 11 bases lay between the germline ends. CDR3 length: 15 residues. Germline V CDR1 and CDR2: KGHSH, LQKENI. CDR3 coding DNA: TGTGCCAGCTCACCAGGCGGACTAAGCTCCTACGAGCAGTACTTC. This gives the protein CASSPGGLSSYEQYF.

This clone was counted a single time. The chain couples TRBV7-8 to TRBJ2-2, with 11 bases lining up with TRBD2. The J segment lost 3 bases and the V segment lost 5 bases, leaving 2 bases of the junction unmatched. In germline, CDR1 is SGHVS, CDR2 FQNEAQ. This CDR3 comprises 15 residues. The CDR3 nucleotides read TGTGCCAGCAGCCGGGGACTAGCGGACACCGGGGAGCTGTTTTTT. Its protein product is CASSRGLADTGELFF.

This clone was detected only once. The chain joins TRBV6-1 to TRBJ2-3; D is ambiguous. With 2 bases removed from V and 3 bases from J, the gap between germline ends came to 15 bases. This CDR3 has 16 amino acids. From germline, CDR1 is MNHNS and CDR2 SASEGT. CDR3 nucleotides: TGTGCCAGCAGTGAATGGACGAACCCCGGGACAGATACGCAGTATTTT. This gives the protein CASSEWTNPGTDTQYF.

V usage is TRBV4-1 and J usage is TRBJ1-1; D remains unclear. The germline V gene has CDR1 MGHRA and CDR2 YSYEKL. Deletions cut 1 base from V and 6 bases from J, with 15 bases between. The CDR3 consists of 15 residues. The CDR3 DNA is TGCGCCAGCAGCCAAGTGTGGGATGCGGGCTCTGAAGCTTTCTTT. This encodes CASSQVWDAGSEAFF.

Comments on this clone: Other DNA sequences from this sample encode an identical CDR3 as well. CDR3 loop: CASSLAPGEQFF. CDR3 nucleotides: TGTGCCAGCAGCTTAGCGCCCGGTGAGCAGTTCTTC. The genes are TRBV7-9 and TRBJ2-1; D gene uncertain. Germline-derived CDR1 and CDR2 are SEHNR and FQNEAQ (reference sequence). The germline V and J ends were trimmed by 0 bases and 9 bases, with 6 bases remaining between them. The CDR3 covers 12 residues. The variable domain in full, completed from reference TRBV7-9 and TRBJ2-1, reads DTGVSQNPRHKITKRGQNVTFRCDPISEHNRLYWYRQTLGQGPEFLTYFQNEAQLEKSRLLSDRFSAERPKGSFSTLEIQRTEQGDSAMYLCASSLAPGEQFFGPGTRLTVL.

This clone has just one count. The sample has other DNA sequences that encode this CDR3 too. In DNA, the CDR3 is TGTGCTAGTGGTTTGGGGGGATCCAATCAGCCCCAGCATTTT. It codes for CASGLGGSNQPQHF. V is TRBV12-5 and J is TRBJ1-5; D is unresolved. Germline assignment: CDR1 LGHNT and CDR2 FRNRAP. Trimming took off 1 base at V and 3 bases at J, with 7 bases between the two ends. The CDR3 spans 14 residues.

The chain is built from TRBV4-1 and TRBJ2-1; the D gene is possibly TRBD2 (5 bases). Trimming removed 0 bases at V and 2 bases at J, with 8 bases between. CDR1 and CDR2 (germline): MGHRA, YSYEKL. The CDR3 extends over 15 amino acids. The CDR3 spells CASSQDGRAYNEQFF. DNA of the CDR3: TGCGCCAGCAGCCAAGATGGGCGGGCCTACAATGAGCAGTTCTTC.

The rearrangement joins TRBV4-2 to TRBJ2-7; no definite D call. Trimming stripped 1 base from V and 5 bases from J, with 6 bases between. Germline values: CDR1 LGHNA, CDR2 YNFKEQ. This CDR3 region has 12 residues. The CDR3: CASSQVPHEQYF. The DNA for the CDR3 is TGTGCCAGCAGCCAAGTTCCTCACGAGCAGTACTTC.

This chain links TRBV2 with TRBJ2-3, with 13 bases that match TRBD2. From germline, CDR1 is SNHLY and CDR2 FYNNEI. V lost 7 bases and J lost 0; bases outside the gene matches: 10. This CDR3 region has 18 residues. CDR3 loop: CASNLGLAGVPSTDTQYF. The CDR3 bases are TGTGCCAGCAACCTCGGACTAGCGGGAGTTCCTAGCACAGATACGCAGTATTTT.